This TCR beta chain was captured in a study of blood T cell repertoires in COVID-19. Study as a whole: COVID-19 samples from acute and convalescent phases originated in the United States, Italy and Spain. T cells, B-cell-depleted T cells, or PBMCs supplied cDNA or gDNA.

A few counts support this clone. Authors' processing steps: Estimation of nucleated cell counts was performed using reference gene primer amplification. This table comes from immunoSEQ multiplex PCR, and its TCRdb copy is limited to in-frame clones, with some not included. The V and J calls and clone size come from that table; D and trimming were worked out from the DNA. The repertoire holds around 250,000 clones, with approximately 84% as singletons. Germline CDR1 is SGDLS and CDR2 is YYNGEE. The CDR3 loop spans 14 amino acids. V was pared by 3 bases and J by 0 bases, with 9 bases between. The rearrangement links TRBV9 to TRBJ1-1, with D perhaps TRBD1 (5 bases). The receptor's source is a man between 45 and 60 years old with active or convalescent COVID-19. The sequencing input was peripheral blood. CDR3 sequence: CASSAAGLNTEAFF. CDR3 bases: TGTGCCAGCAGCGCAGCAGGGCTGAACACTGAAGCTTTCTTT.